This TCR beta chain was sequenced for a study of cytomegalovirus exposure and HLA in healthy donors. General observations from the study: The authors enumerated 150 to 200 TCR beta chains as linked to cytomegalovirus. Links to common viral pathogens appeared, in a later analysis, for several of the most significant clusters.

The germline V gene has CDR1 MGHDK and CDR2 SYGVNS. The V gene end was trimmed by 7 bases and the J gene end by 3 bases; junction bases not matched to a gene: 8. This CDR3 has 14 amino acids. To note about this clone: Its antigen remains unidentified.

PCR primers comprised 60 Vbeta and 13 Jbeta primers. Original data processing: Among the unique TCR beta chains that a later analysis counted, 75 million to 85 million in all, some 10 million were shared. Profiled with immunoSEQ multiplex PCR; TCRdb holds only in-frame clones, not every one. Clonal size and the V and J genes are those of that table, whereas D and trimming came from the DNA. The sample has 150,000 to 200,000 clones; about 85% are singletons. J is TRBJ2-7 and V is TRBV25-1; 8 nucleotides line up with TRBD1. The sequence was collected from a woman in her forties or fifties in good health and CMV-seronegative. Sequencing used PBMCs. The CDR3 region is CASISPGGFYEQYF. The CDR3 DNA sequence: TGTGCCAGCATATCACCAGGGGGCTTCTACGAGCAGTACTTC.